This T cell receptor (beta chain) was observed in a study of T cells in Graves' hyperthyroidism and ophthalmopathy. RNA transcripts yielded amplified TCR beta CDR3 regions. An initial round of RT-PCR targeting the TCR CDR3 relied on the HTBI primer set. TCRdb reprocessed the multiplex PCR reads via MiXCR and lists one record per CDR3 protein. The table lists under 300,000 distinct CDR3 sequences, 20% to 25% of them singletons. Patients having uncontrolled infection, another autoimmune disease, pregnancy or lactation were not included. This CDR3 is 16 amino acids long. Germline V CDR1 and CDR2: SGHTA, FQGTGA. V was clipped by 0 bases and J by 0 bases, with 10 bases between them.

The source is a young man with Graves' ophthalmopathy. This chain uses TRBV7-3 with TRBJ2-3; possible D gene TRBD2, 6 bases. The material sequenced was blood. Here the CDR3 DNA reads TGTGCCAGCAGCTTAACGGTCGCGGGAAGCACAGATACGCAGTATTTT. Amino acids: CASSLTVAGSTDTQYF.